This T cell receptor beta chain was identified during a study of blood T cell repertoires in COVID-19. Study at large: Researchers got acute and convalescent COVID-19 samples from the United States, Italy and Spain. T cells, B-cell-depleted T cells, or PBMCs provided the cDNA or gDNA that served as material.

The ends lost 4 bases at V and 7 bases at J; junction bases unmatched: 8. The CDR3 is 16 amino acids. Germline-derived CDR1 and CDR2 are KGHDR and SFDVKD. In the original workflow: The assay estimated nucleated cells by amplifying reference gene primers. Profiling relied on immunoSEQ multiplex PCR, and the TCRdb table lists in-frame clones only, not all of them. D and trimming come from the DNA, and the V and J calls and clone size come from that table. The repertoire holds some 250,000 clones, with 85% to 90% as singletons. Sequenced: peripheral blood. The chain couples TRBV24-1 to TRBJ2-3; TRBD2 matches 12 bases. The sequence came from a woman aged 40 to 50 who had recovered from COVID-19. The CDR3 nucleotides read TGTGCCACCAGTGACTCGACTAGCGGGAGCGTAAATACGCAGTATTTT. Translating it yields CATSDSTSGSVNTQYF.